These T cell receptor beta chains were read from a single sample in a study of PD-L1 blockade in urothelial cancer. Profiling relied on immunoSEQ multiplex PCR, and the TCRdb table lists in-frame clones only, not all of them. The sample carries 85,000 to 130,000 clones, about 91% recorded once. The input for sequencing was PBMCs, taken around atezolizumab (anti-PD-L1) treatment. These receptors all come from a woman older than 75 with urothelial cancer. Each CDR3 is given with its conserved first and last residue. A D gene is named only where the DNA matches it firmly. Some rows mark clone size as missing; the rest say once, few, many or name a class of expanded clone.

d_call	j_call	clone_size	v_call	cdr3_nt	cdr3_aa
.	TRBJ1-1	.	TRBV5-4	TGTGCCAGCAGCTTGACAGATAACACTGAAGCTTTCTTT	CASSLTDNTEAFF
.	TRBJ2-1	once	TRBV30	TGTGCCTGGAGTGTACTTCGCGGGAAATACAATGAGCAGTTCTTC	CAWSVLRGKYNEQFF
.	TRBJ2-2	.	TRBV4-2	TGTGCCAGCAGCCAAGATTGGGCTACCGGGGAGCTGTTTTTT	CASSQDWATGELFF
.	TRBJ2-7	.	TRBV7-3	TGTGCCAGCAGCCCGGGACATAGCTCCTACGAGCAGTACTTC	CASSPGHSSYEQYF
.	TRBJ1-1	.	TRBV27	TGTGCCAGCAGTCCCTGGGGCGGGGGGGGATTGAACACTGAAGCTTTCTTT	CASSPWGGGGLNTEAFF
.	TRBJ2-7	.	TRBV5-1	TGCGCCAGCAGCTTGGTGGCAGGGTCTACCTACGAGCAGTACTTC	CASSLVAGSTYEQYF
.	TRBJ2-7	once	TRBV27	TGTGCCAGCAGTTTCTCCGGGTCCCGCAGTGGCTACGAGCAGTACTTC	CASSFSGSRSGYEQYF
.	TRBJ2-3	.	TRBV28	TGTGCCAGCACCCGAGGAATCAGTTCCACAGATACGCAGTATTTT	CASTRGISSTDTQYF
.	TRBJ2-7	few	TRBV11-2	TGTGCCAGCAGCTTATACACCTACGAGCAGTACTTC	CASSLYTYEQYF
.	TRBJ1-1	.	TRBV15	TGTGCCACCAGCAGAGAACCTGTTGGGACTAACACTGAAGCTTTCTTT	CATSREPVGTNTEAFF
TRBD1	TRBJ1-4	.	TRBV9	TGTGCCAGCAGCGTAACGACAGGGGTTGCTGAAAAACTGTTTTTT	CASSVTTGVAEKLFF
.	TRBJ1-2	.	TRBV9	TGTGCCAGCAGCGTGGGGCAAACTAACTATGGCTACACCTTC	CASSVGQTNYGYTF
TRBD2	TRBJ2-2	.	TRBV27	TGTGCCAGCAGTTTCGCTCAGACTAGCGGGACCGGGGAGCTGTTTTTT	CASSFAQTSGTGELFF
.	TRBJ1-4	.	TRBV27	TGTGCCAGCAGTTTGGGGGCAGGTGCCCTAACTAATGAAAAACTGTTTTTT	CASSLGAGALTNEKLFF
.	TRBJ1-5	few	TRBV4-2	TGTGCCAGCAGCCAAGAGACCTCTGGTGCGGGGAATCAGCCCCAGCATTTT	CASSQETSGAGNQPQHF
TRBD2	TRBJ2-1	.	TRBV19	TGTGCCAGTAGTACCGGGACTAGCGGAGCGCAGTTCTTC	CASSTGTSGAQFF
TRBD1	TRBJ2-1	.	TRBV6-1	TGTGCCAGCACCCTAGGGGGCGGTGAGCAGTTCTTC	CASTLGGGEQFF
TRBD2	TRBJ2-1	.	TRBV7-6	TGTGCCAGCAGCTTAGGATCCGGGACTAGCGGGAGAGGTGAGCAGTTCTTC	CASSLGSGTSGRGEQFF
TRBD1	TRBJ1-2	.	TRBV18	TGTGCCAGCTCACCGGGGGACAGGGGGCGCGGCTATGGCTACACCTTC	CASSPGDRGRGYGYTF
.	TRBJ2-7	.	TRBV10-3	TGTGCCATCACCCAGGGGCAGGGGTCCTACGAGCAGTACTTC	CAITQGQGSYEQYF